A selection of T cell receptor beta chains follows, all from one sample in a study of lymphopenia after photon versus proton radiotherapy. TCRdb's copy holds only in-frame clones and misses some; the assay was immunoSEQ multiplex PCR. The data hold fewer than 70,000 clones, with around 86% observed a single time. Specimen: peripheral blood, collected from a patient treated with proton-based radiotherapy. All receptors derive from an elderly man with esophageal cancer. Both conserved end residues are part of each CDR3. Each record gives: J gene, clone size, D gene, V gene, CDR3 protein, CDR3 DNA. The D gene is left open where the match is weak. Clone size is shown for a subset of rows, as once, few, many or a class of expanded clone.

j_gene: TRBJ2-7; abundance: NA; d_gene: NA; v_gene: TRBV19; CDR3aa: CASSSGPWEQYF; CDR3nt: TGTGCCAGTAGTTCGGGGCCCTGGGAGCAGTACTTC
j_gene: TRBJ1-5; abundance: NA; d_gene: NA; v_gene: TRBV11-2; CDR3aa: CASSPHSGLGNQPQHF; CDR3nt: TGTGCCAGCAGCCCACACTCTGGGTTAGGGAATCAGCCCCAGCATTTT
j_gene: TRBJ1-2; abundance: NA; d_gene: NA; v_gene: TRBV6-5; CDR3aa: CASSRQTVNYGYTF; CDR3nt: TGTGCCAGCAGTCGACAGACAGTGAACTATGGCTACACCTTC
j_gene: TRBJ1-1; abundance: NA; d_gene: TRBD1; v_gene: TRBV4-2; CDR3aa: CASSRSGTGARTEAFF; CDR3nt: TGTGCCAGCAGCCGATCCGGGACAGGGGCTCGGACTGAAGCTTTCTTT
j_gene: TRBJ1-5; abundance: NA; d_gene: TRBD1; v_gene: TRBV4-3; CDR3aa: CASSQDGGDSPFEPQHF; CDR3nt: TGCGCCAGCAGCCAAGATGGGGGGGACAGCCCCTTTGAGCCCCAGCATTTT
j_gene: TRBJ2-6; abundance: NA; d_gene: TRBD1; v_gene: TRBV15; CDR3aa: CATSRGGTGVTGANVLTF; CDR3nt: TGTGCCACCAGCAGAGGCGGGACAGGGGTAACTGGGGCCAACGTCCTGACTTTC
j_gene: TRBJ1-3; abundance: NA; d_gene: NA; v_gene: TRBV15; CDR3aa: CATSRDNSISGNTIYF; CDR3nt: TGTGCCACCAGCAGAGATAACAGTATCTCTGGAAACACCATATATTTT
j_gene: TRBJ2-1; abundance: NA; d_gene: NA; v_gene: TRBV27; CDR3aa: CASSPDYNEQFF; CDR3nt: TGTGCCAGCAGTCCCGACTACAATGAGCAGTTCTTC
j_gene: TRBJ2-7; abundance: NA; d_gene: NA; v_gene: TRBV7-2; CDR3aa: CASSFDREDEQYF; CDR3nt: TGTGCCAGCAGCTTCGACAGGGAGGACGAGCAGTACTTC
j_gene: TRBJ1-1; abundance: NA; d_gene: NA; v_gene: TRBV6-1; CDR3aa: CASSSPVAEAFF; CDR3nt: TGTGCCAGCAGCTCCCCCGTCGCTGAAGCTTTCTTT
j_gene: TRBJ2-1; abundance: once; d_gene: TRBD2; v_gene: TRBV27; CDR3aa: CASSTPWGGRYEQFF; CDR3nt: TGTGCCAGCAGTACCCCTTGGGGCGGGAGATATGAGCAGTTCTTC
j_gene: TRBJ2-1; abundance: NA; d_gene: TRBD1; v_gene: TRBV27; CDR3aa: CASGYPGQGNNEQFF; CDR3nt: TGTGCCAGCGGTTACCCGGGACAGGGGAACAATGAGCAGTTCTTC
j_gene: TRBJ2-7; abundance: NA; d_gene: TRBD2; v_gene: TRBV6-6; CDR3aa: CASSQAGGAAEQYF; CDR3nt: TGTGCCAGCAGCCAGGCGGGGGGCGCGGCCGAGCAGTACTTC
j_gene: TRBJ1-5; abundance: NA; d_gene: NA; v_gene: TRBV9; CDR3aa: CASGGTNQPQHF; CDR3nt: TGTGCCAGCGGGGGGACTAATCAGCCCCAGCATTTT
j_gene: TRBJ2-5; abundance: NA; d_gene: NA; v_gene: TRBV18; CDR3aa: CASSPNHRQETQYF; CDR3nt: TGTGCCAGCTCACCAAATCACAGGCAAGAGACCCAGTACTTC
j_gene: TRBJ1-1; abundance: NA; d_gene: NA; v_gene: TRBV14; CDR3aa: CASSSWGQGNTEAFF; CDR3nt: TGTGCCAGCAGCTCATGGGGGCAGGGGAACACTGAAGCTTTCTTT
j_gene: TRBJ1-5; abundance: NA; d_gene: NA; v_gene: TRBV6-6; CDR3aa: CASSETVSNQPQHF; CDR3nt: TGTGCCAGCAGTGAGACGGTTAGCAATCAGCCCCAGCATTTT
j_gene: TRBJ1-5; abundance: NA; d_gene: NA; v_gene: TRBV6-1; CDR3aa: CASSGGFFLGRGNQPQHF; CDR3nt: TGTGCCAGCAGTGGGGGCTTTTTCTTAGGTCGAGGCAATCAGCCCCAGCATTTT
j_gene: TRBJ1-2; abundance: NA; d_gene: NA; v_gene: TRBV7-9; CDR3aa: CASSIRVHYGYTF; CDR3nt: TGTGCCAGCAGCATCAGGGTCCACTATGGCTACACCTTC
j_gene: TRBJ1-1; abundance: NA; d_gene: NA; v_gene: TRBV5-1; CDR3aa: CASSLVPRVGEAFF; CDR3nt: TGCGCCAGCAGCTTGGTTCCCAGGGTTGGTGAAGCTTTCTTT
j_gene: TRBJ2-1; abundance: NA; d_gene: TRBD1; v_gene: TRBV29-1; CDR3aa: CSVETGTYNEQFF; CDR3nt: TGCAGCGTGGAGACAGGGACGTACAATGAGCAGTTCTTC
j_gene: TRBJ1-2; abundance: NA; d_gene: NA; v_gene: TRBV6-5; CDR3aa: CASREDTSYGYTF; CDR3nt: TGTGCCAGCAGGGAAGACACCAGCTATGGCTACACCTTC
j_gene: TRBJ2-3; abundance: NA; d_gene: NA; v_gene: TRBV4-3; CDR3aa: CASSQELHLTDTQYF; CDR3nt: TGCGCCAGCAGCCAAGAGTTACATCTCACAGATACGCAGTATTTT
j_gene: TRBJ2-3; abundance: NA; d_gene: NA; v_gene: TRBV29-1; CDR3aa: CSVGEEDTQYF; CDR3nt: TGCAGCGTTGGTGAAGAGGATACGCAGTATTTT
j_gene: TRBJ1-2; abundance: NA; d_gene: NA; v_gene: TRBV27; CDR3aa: CASSPRLFGSSGYTF; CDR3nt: TGTGCCAGCAGTCCCCGCCTATTCGGGTCTAGCGGCTACACCTTC
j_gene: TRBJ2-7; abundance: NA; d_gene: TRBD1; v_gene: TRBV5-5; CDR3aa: CASSLTGTYEQYF; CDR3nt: TGTGCCAGCAGTTTGACAGGGACCTACGAGCAGTACTTC
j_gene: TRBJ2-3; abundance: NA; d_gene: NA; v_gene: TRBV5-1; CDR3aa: CASSLEGADTQYF; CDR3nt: TGCGCCAGCAGCTTGGAAGGAGCAGATACGCAGTATTTT
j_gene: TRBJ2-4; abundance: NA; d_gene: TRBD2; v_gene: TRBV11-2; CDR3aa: CASSPAGINIQYF; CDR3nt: TGTGCCAGCAGCCCAGCGGGGATAAACATTCAGTACTTC
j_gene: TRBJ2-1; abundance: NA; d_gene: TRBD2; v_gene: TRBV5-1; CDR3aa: CASSSGAGSVNEQFF; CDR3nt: TGCGCCAGCAGCTCGGGAGCGGGATCGGTCAATGAGCAGTTCTTC
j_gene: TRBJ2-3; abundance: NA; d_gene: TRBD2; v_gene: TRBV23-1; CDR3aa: CASSQSPSPAGGTDTQYF; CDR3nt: TGCGCCAGCAGTCAATCGCCTTCCCCAGCGGGAGGCACAGATACGCAGTATTTT
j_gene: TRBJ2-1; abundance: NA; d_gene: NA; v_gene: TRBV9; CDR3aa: CASSVEGVRGNEQFF; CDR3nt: TGTGCCAGCAGCGTTGAGGGAGTTAGAGGGAATGAGCAGTTCTTC
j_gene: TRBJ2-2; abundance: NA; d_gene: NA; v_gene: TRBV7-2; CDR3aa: CASSLGVGYAGELFF; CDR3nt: TGTGCCAGCAGCTTAGGCGTCGGGTACGCCGGGGAGCTGTTTTTT
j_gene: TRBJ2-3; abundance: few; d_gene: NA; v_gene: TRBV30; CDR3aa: CAWEYGGDTQYF; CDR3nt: TGTGCCTGGGAGTATGGGGGTGATACGCAGTATTTT
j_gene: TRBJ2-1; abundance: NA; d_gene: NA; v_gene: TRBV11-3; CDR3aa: CASSLGGRTNEQFF; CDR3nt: TGTGCCAGCAGCTTAGGGGGACGGACGAATGAGCAGTTCTTC
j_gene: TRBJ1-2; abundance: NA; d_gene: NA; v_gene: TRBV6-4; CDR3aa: CASSDHGGSGYGYTF; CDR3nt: TGTGCCAGCAGTGATCATGGGGGATCAGGCTATGGCTACACCTTC
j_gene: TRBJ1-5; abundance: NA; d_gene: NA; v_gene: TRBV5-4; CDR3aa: CASSLDGGLGQPQHF; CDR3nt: TGTGCCAGCAGCTTGGACGGGGGGCTAGGCCAGCCCCAGCATTTT
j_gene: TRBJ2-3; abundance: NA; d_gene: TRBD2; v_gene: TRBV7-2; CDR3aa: CASSFARLAGGHPDTQYF; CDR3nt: TGTGCCAGCAGCTTCGCACGACTAGCGGGAGGGCATCCAGATACGCAGTATTTT
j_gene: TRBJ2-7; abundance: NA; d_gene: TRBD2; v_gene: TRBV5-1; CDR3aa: CASSEGLAGVYEQYF; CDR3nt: TGCGCCAGCAGCGAGGGACTAGCGGGCGTCTACGAGCAGTACTTC
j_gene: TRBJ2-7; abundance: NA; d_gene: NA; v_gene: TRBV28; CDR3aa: CASSLYYRDYEQYF; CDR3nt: TGTGCCAGCAGTTTATACTACAGGGACTACGAGCAGTACTTC
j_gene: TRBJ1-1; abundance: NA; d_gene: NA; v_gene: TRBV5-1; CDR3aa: CASSLGAGGVVAEAFF; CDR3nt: TGCGCCAGCAGCTTGGGGGCTGGGGGCGTAGTTGCTGAAGCTTTCTTT
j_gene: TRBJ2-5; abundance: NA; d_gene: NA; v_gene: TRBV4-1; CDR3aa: CASSQVMTAWETQYF; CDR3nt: TGCGCCAGCAGCCAAGTAATGACGGCGTGGGAGACCCAGTACTTC
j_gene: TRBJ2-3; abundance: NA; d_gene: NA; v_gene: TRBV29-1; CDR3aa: CSVERGTDTQYF; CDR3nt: TGCAGCGTTGAGAGGGGCACAGATACGCAGTATTTT
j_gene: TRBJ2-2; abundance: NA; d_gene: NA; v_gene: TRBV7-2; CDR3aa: CASSWSGGELFF; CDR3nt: TGTGCCAGCAGCTGGTCGGGCGGGGAGCTGTTTTTT
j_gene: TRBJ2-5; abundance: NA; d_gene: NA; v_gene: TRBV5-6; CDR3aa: CASSSPGGGETQYF; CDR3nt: TGTGCCAGCAGCTCTCCAGGAGGGGGAGAGACCCAGTACTTC
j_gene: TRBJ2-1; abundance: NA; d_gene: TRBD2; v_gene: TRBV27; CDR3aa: CASSSPAPTSGEANEQFF; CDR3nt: TGTGCCAGCAGTTCCCCGGCCCCGACTAGCGGGGAAGCCAATGAGCAGTTCTTC
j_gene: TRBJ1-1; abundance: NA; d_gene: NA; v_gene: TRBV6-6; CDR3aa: CASRPQAEQGAFF; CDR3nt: TGTGCCAGCAGACCGCAAGCAGAACAGGGTGCTTTCTTT
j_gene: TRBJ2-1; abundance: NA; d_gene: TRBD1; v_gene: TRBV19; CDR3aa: CASKRDRGFNEQFF; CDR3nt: TGTGCCAGTAAACGAGACAGGGGATTCAATGAGCAGTTCTTC
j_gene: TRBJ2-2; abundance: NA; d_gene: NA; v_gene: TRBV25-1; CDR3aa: CASSASRTARGLFF; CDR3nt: TGTGCCAGCAGTGCCTCCCGAACGGCCCGGGGGCTGTTTTTT
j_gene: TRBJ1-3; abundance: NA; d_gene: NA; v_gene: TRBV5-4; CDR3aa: CASSSATDPSGNTIYF; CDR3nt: TGTGCCAGCAGCTCAGCGACAGACCCCTCTGGAAACACCATATATTTT
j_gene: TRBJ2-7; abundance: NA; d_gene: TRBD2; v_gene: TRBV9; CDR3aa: CASSDGLAGGPSKGNEQYF; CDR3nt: TGTGCCAGCAGCGACGGACTAGCGGGAGGGCCGAGTAAAGGAAACGAGCAGTACTTC
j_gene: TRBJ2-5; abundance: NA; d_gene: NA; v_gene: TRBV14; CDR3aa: CASGRGGRGAETQYF; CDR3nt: TGTGCCAGCGGTCGTGGGGGGCGAGGAGCAGAGACCCAGTACTTC
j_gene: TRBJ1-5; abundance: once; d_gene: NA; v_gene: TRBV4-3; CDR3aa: CASSQDMRGGSNQPQHF; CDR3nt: TGCGCCAGCAGCCAAGACATGAGGGGGGGCAGCAATCAGCCCCAGCATTTT
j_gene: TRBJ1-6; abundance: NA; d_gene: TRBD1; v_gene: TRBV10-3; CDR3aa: CAISGGGQGAEGSPLHF; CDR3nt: TGTGCCATCAGTGGTGGGGGACAGGGGGCGGAAGGTTCACCCCTCCACTTT
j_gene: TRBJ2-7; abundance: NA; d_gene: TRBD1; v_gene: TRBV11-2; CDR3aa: CASSLGTALYEQYF; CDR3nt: TGTGCCAGCAGCCTTGGGACAGCCCTCTACGAGCAGTACTTC
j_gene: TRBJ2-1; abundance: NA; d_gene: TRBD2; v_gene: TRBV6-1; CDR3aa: CASSAGTTVDEQFF; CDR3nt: TGTGCCAGCAGTGCCGGGACTACCGTCGATGAGCAGTTCTTC
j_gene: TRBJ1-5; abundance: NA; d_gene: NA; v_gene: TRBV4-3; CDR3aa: CASSQGQGEQPQHF; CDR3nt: TGCGCCAGCAGCCAAGGGCAAGGGGAACAGCCCCAGCATTTT
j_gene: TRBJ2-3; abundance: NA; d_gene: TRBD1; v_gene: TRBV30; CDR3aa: CAWRRWDRVSTDTQYF; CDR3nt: TGTGCCTGGAGGCGGTGGGACAGGGTCTCGACAGATACGCAGTATTTT